Below, 17 T cell receptor beta chains from the same sample are listed, as sequenced in a study of blood T cell repertoires in COVID-19. Repertoires were generated with immunoSEQ multiplex PCR, while TCRdb's copy carries only in-frame clones and drops some. This table has 360,000 or so clones, about four fifths appearing once. Sequencing used PBMCs or T cells enriched from blood (not recorded which). The origin of the receptors is a woman aged 45 to 65 who had recovered from COVID-19.

The chain uses TRBV6-2 or TRBV6-3 and TRBJ2-1; 8 positions agree with TRBD2. CDR3 length: 17 amino acids. Germline V CDR1 and CDR2: MNHEY, SVGEGT. The V and J ends lost 5 bases and 10 bases, in that order; junction bases with no gene match: 19. CDR3 DNA: TGTGCCAGCAGTCCCGTTGGTAGCGGGAACAGGGATTACGAGCAGTTCTTC. It encodes CASSPVGSGNRDYEQFF.

The chain links TRBV27 to TRBJ1-6; 7 bases map to TRBD1. With 4 bases clipped from V and 9 bases from J, the junction kept 6 bases outside the gene matches. This CDR3 comprises 14 residues. The germline V gene has CDR1 MNHEY and CDR2 SMNVEV (reference sequence). CDR3 protein: CASSSGQDPSPLHF. The CDR3 DNA is TGTGCCAGCAGTTCCGGACAGGACCCTTCACCCCTCCACTTT.

This chain connects TRBV14 to TRBJ2-3; 7 positions match TRBD1. This CDR3 is 16 amino acids long. CDR1 and CDR2 from the germline V gene are SGHDN and FVKESK. Trimming cost V 1 base and J 5 bases; bases outside gene matches: 9. CDR3 residues: CASSQGLQGSGDTQYF. Written as DNA, the CDR3 is TGTGCCAGCAGCCAAGGTCTACAGGGGTCGGGAGATACGCAGTATTTT.

This clone showed up just a few times. The gene calls are TRBV18 and TRBJ1-1; D call uncertain. Trimming took off 6 bases at V and 4 bases at J, with 15 bases between the two ends. The CDR3 length is 14 residues. Germline values: CDR1 KGHSH, CDR2 LQKENI. The CDR3 is CASSEREAGTEAFF. DNA for the CDR3: TGTGCCAGCTCCGAAAGAGAGGCCGGCACTGAAGCTTTCTTT.

This clone was observed a handful of times. The chain has TRBV30 and TRBJ1-6; TRBD1 matches at 7 bases. Losses at the gene ends were 2 bases for V and 9 bases for J; bases not matched to a gene: 4. Per germline, CDR1 GTSNPN and CDR2 SVGIG (reference sequence). The CDR3 contains 13 residues. For the CDR3, the DNA is TGTGCCTGGAGTCGACAGGGATCTTCACCCCTCCACTTT. It encodes CAWSRQGSSPLHF.

This rearrangement joins TRBV7-8 to TRBJ2-3; D gene uncertain. V lost 1 base, J lost 0 bases, and 5 bases lay in between. CDR1 and CDR2 from the germline V gene are SGHVS and FQNEAQ. CDR3 length: 14 amino acids. The CDR3: CASSLGASTDTQYF. The CDR3 DNA reads TGTGCCAGCAGCTTAGGAGCGAGCACAGATACGCAGTATTTT.

V is TRBV5-1 and J is TRBJ1-2; 8 bases match TRBD1. This CDR3 is built from 15 residues. The germline V gene has CDR1 SGHRS and CDR2 YFSETQ. Trimming took 0 bases from V and 6 from J; bases not matched to a gene: 7. Here the CDR3 DNA reads TGCGCCAGCAGCTTGGACAGGGGGGAAGGCGATGGCTACACCTTC. Its translation: CASSLDRGEGDGYTF. Looking up the rest from reference TRBV5-1 and TRBJ1-2 gives the full variable domain: KAGVTQTPRYLIKTRGQQVTLSCSPISGHRSVSWYQQTPGQGLQFLFEYFSETQRNKGNFPGRFSGRQFSNSRSEMNVSTLELGDSALYLCASSLDRGEGDGYTFGSGTRLTVV.

This clone was counted a single time. The chain uses TRBV7-9 and TRBJ1-4, with D uncertain. The germline V gene encodes CDR1 SEHNR and CDR2 FQNEAQ (reference sequence). CDR3 length equals 17 residues. The germline V and J ends were trimmed by 1 base and 0 bases, with 12 bases remaining between them. Here the CDR3 DNA reads TGTGCCAGCAGCTTAGGGCCTGCGGCAGCAACTAATGAAAAACTGTTTTTT. Its translation: CASSLGPAAATNEKLFF.

The chain links TRBV7-2 to TRBJ1-3; D may be TRBD1 (6 bases). V was trimmed by 6 bases and J by 7 bases, leaving 13 bases between them. This CDR3 is 13 amino acids long. Germline V CDR1 and CDR2: SGHTA, FQGNSA. The CDR3 coding sequence is TGTGCCAGCAGTCTAACAGGGATTAACACCATATATTTT. As protein: CASSLTGINTIYF.

The V call is TRBV2, the J call TRBJ1-1; D ambiguous. Trimming removed 8 bases from V and 1 base from J, with 11 bases in between. The length of the CDR3 is 13 residues. CDR1 is SNHLY and CDR2 is FYNNEI in the germline V gene. CDR3 sequence: CASGREGNTEAFF. CDR3 in DNA: TGTGCCAGCGGGAGAGAGGGGAACACTGAAGCTTTCTTT.

The J gene is TRBJ2-1, the V gene TRBV14; 10 nucleotides match TRBD2. With 5 bases clipped from V and 3 bases from J, the junction kept 1 base outside the gene matches. CDR1 is SGHDN, CDR2 FVKESK, per germline. The CDR3 has 14 amino acids. The CDR3 sequence: CASSVAGGYNEQFF. The CDR3 DNA is TGTGCCAGCAGCGTAGCGGGAGGCTACAATGAGCAGTTCTTC.

This sequence joins TRBV27 and TRBJ2-3; 8 bases map to TRBD1. Germline V gives CDR1 MNHEY, CDR2 SMNVEV (reference sequence). This CDR3 spans 14 amino acids. V shed 5 bases, J shed 9 bases, and the junction held 10 bases outside the gene matches. The CDR3 DNA sequence: TGTGCCAGCAGTCCCACGGACAGGGTTGTGACGCAGTATTTT. This gives the protein CASSPTDRVVTQYF.

V gene TRBV11-3 combines with J gene TRBJ2-3; 10 positions match TRBD2. Germline CDR1 SGHNT, CDR2 YENEEA. Trimming at V came to 4 bases and at J to 6 bases, leaving 10 bases not matched to a gene. The CDR3 runs 16 residues. The CDR3 DNA is TGTGCCAGCAGCTCGGGACTAGCGACCGCGGGGGATACGCAGTATTTT. It encodes CASSSGLATAGDTQYF.

The chain joins TRBV7-2 to TRBJ1-2; D gene unclear. CDR1 is SGHTA, CDR2 FQGNSA, per germline. The CDR3 is made up of 13 amino acids. The V end was cut by 4 bases, the J end by 0 bases, with 6 bases between. The CDR3 DNA sequence: TGTGCCAGCAGCTATAAATCTAACTATGGCTACACCTTC. Protein sequence: CASSYKSNYGYTF.

The gene calls are TRBV3-1 (or the pseudogene TRBV3-2) and TRBJ2-3; a possible D gene is TRBD1 (5 bases). This CDR3 region has 16 residues. Germline CDR1 and CDR2: LGHDT and YNNKEL (reference sequence). Trimming stripped 3 bases from V and 0 bases from J, with 13 bases between. DNA of the CDR3: TGTGCCAGCAGCCATAGGCACAGGTTTAGCACAGATACGCAGTATTTT. Translation: CASSHRHRFSTDTQYF.

This rearrangement joins TRBV2 to TRBJ2-7, with TRBD2 as a possible D gene (6 bases). The V gene's germline CDR1 is SNHLY and CDR2 FYNNEI. The CDR3 has 12 residues. V was trimmed by 11 bases and J by 6 bases, leaving 17 bases between them. CDR3: CASGGTGLEQYF. The CDR3 coding sequence is TGTGCCTCGGGCGGGACTGGACTCGAGCAGTACTTC. The full variable domain, its missing parts supplied by reference TRBV2 and TRBJ2-7, is EPEVTQTPSHQVTQMGQEVILRCVPISNHLYFYWYRQILGQKVEFLVSFYNNEISEKSEIFDDQFSVERPDGSNFTLKIRSTKLEDSAMYFCASGGTGLEQYFGPGTRLTVT.

J is TRBJ1-5 and V is TRBV7-9, with 9 positions matching TRBD1. Germline-derived CDR1 and CDR2 are SEHNR and FQNEAQ (reference sequence). V lost 3 bases and J lost 4; bases outside the gene matches: 10. The CDR3 loop spans 17 amino acids. The CDR3 nucleotides read TGTGCCAGCAGCTTTTTTTCGGGACAGGGAAATAATCAGCCCCAGCATTTT. Protein sequence: CASSFFSGQGNNQPQHF.